The 29 T cell receptor beta chains given below trace back to one sample, sequenced in a study of blood T cell repertoires in COVID-19. Profiled with immunoSEQ multiplex PCR; TCRdb holds only in-frame clones, not every one. Here the sample spans approximately 210,000 clones, around 80% being singletons. The sequenced sample consisted of peripheral blood. All receptors derive from a woman in her thirties or forties with acute or convalescent COVID-19.

The V gene is TRBV4-1, the J gene TRBJ1-3; tentatively, D is TRBD1 (6 bases). The CDR3 totals 20 residues. From germline, CDR1 is MGHRA and CDR2 YSYEKL. V lost 0 bases and J 3 bases, leaving 24 bases between the germline ends. CDR3 residues: CASSQDRSGVMGTDGNTIYF. The DNA for the CDR3 is TGCGCCAGCAGCCAAGATCGCTCAGGGGTTATGGGGACCGATGGAAACACCATATATTTT.

The gene calls are TRBV30 and TRBJ2-7; D is uncertain. The V gene lost 3 bases and the J gene lost 1 base, with 7 bases spanning the gap. Germline V gives CDR1 GTSNPN, CDR2 SVGIG (reference sequence). The CDR3 is made up of 12 amino acids. CDR3 in DNA: TGTGCCTGGAGCACGGGTTCCTACGAGCAGTACTTC. It yields the protein CAWSTGSYEQYF.

The chain carries TRBV10-1 and TRBJ2-7; 8 nucleotides match TRBD2. The CDR3 runs 15 residues. Germline assignment: CDR1 WNHNN and CDR2 SYGVQD (reference sequence). Germline trimming cut 0 bases from V and 3 bases from J; bases unmatched to any gene: 4. Here the CDR3 DNA reads TGCGCCAGCAGTGAGTCCCAACTAGCGGACTACGAGCAGTACTTC. Translation gives CASSESQLADYEQYF.

J is TRBJ2-1 and V is TRBV5-6; 9 nucleotides align to TRBD2. The CDR3 is made up of 15 amino acids. Germline V gives CDR1 SGHDT, CDR2 YYEEEE. The junction had 11 bases not matched to a gene; V was cut back by 4 bases and J by 9 bases. As DNA, the CDR3 is TGTGCCAGCAGCCCGCTTAGCGGGGGCTGGGGTGAGCAGTTCTTC. It is translated as CASSPLSGGWGEQFF.

V gene TRBV14 combines with J gene TRBJ1-1, with a tentative D call TRBD1 (6 bases). This CDR3 has 14 amino acids. Germline V gene data show CDR1 as SGHDN and CDR2 as FVKESK. Trimming shortened V by 5 bases and J by 4 bases, and 14 bases separated the two germline ends. The CDR3 DNA is TGTGCCAGCAGCTGGGGGGGGCGCGTCACTGAAGCTTTCTTT. Protein sequence: CASSWGGRVTEAFF.

The J gene is TRBJ1-1, the V gene TRBV3-1 (or the pseudogene TRBV3-2), with 8 bases that match TRBD1. Germline CDR1 reads LGHDT; CDR2 reads YNNKEL (reference sequence). J gave up 8 bases and V 4 bases, and 3 bases lay outside the gene matches. This CDR3 is 12 amino acids long. CDR3 in amino acids: CASSLDRGEAFF. Here the CDR3 DNA reads TGTGCCAGCAGCCTTGACAGGGGCGAAGCTTTCTTT.

This clone came up a few times. Other DNA sequences in the sample encode the same CDR3. The chain joins TRBV7-6 to TRBJ1-5; D uncertain. Trimming took off 2 bases at V and 2 bases at J, with 10 bases between the two ends. The CDR3 covers 15 residues. Germline V gives CDR1 SGHVS, CDR2 FNYEAQ. CDR3 sequence (DNA): TGTGCCAGCAGCTTATCGGGGTTAGGCAATCAGCCCCAGCATTTT. It is translated as CASSLSGLGNQPQHF.

The chain combines TRBV7-2 with TRBJ2-3, with D perhaps TRBD1 (6 bases). The V end was cut by 5 bases, the J end by 1 base, with 7 bases between. Germline CDR1 SGHTA, CDR2 FQGNSA. The CDR3 is made up of 13 amino acids. The CDR3 reads CASSRQGTDTQYF. CDR3 bases: TGTGCCAGCAGCCGACAGGGCACAGATACGCAGTATTTT. Full variable domain (rest looked up from reference TRBV7-2 and TRBJ2-3): GAGVSQSPSNKVTEKGKDVELRCDPISGHTALYWYRQSLGQGLEFLIYFQGNSAPDKSGLPSDRFSAERTGGSVSTLTIQRTQQEDSAVYLCASSRQGTDTQYFGPGTRLTVL.

With respect to this clone: A clone one base away is much larger, so this may be a read error. This chain links TRBV7-9 with TRBJ2-1; 13 bases align to TRBD2. This CDR3 spans 16 amino acids. The germline gives CDR1 SEHNR, CDR2 FQNEAQ (reference sequence). The J segment lost 4 bases and the V segment lost 5 bases, leaving 5 bases of the junction unmatched. The CDR3, as DNA: TGTGCCAGCAGCCCCGTGGGACTAGCGGGGTACAATGAGCAGTTCTTC. It encodes CASSPVGLAGYNEQFF.

The V call is TRBV5-8, the J call TRBJ2-3; TRBD1 aligns across 7 bases. V was clipped by 4 bases and J by 6 bases; unmatched bases: 11. Per the germline V gene, CDR1 is SGHTS and CDR2 is YDEGEE. The CDR3 length is 15 residues. The CDR3 sequence is CASSPLGGDRDTQYF. The CDR3 nucleotides read TGTGCCAGCAGCCCGTTAGGGGGCGATAGGGATACGCAGTATTTT.

The chain employs TRBV7-2 and TRBJ2-2, with 8 bases lining up with TRBD1. In germline, CDR1 is SGHTA, CDR2 FQGNSA. Unmatched junction bases numbered 5, after V lost 1 base and J lost 4 bases. There are 16 residues in the CDR3. This chain's CDR3 is CASSLEAGGATGELFF. The CDR3 DNA follows: TGTGCCAGCAGCTTAGAGGCAGGGGGCGCCACCGGGGAGCTGTTTTTT.

The CDR3 DNA reads TGTGCCATCAGTGAGCCTACCGGGACAGGGCGGAATTCACCCCTCCACTTT. Translating gives CAISEPTGTGRNSPLHF. V usage is TRBV10-3 and J usage is TRBJ1-6; 9 nucleotides line up with TRBD1. The CDR3 has 17 residues. Per the germline V gene, CDR1 is ENHRY and CDR2 is SYGVKD. After removal of 2 bases from V and 7 bases from J, the junction contained 9 bases not matched to a gene.

This chain links TRBV7-2 with TRBJ2-2, with TRBD1 matching 7 bases. This CDR3 spans 14 amino acids. CDR1 and CDR2 from the germline V gene are SGHTA and FQGNSA. J lost 6 bases, V lost 11 bases, and 12 bases had no gene match. Here the CDR3 reads CAGTRDSSAGELFF. As DNA, the CDR3 is TGTGCCGGTACCCGGGACAGTTCTGCCGGGGAGCTGTTTTTT.

The rearrangement joins TRBV5-1 to TRBJ1-2, with 7 bases that match TRBD1. CDR1 and CDR2 (germline): SGHRS, YFSETQ. The CDR3 runs 14 residues. V was clipped by 3 bases and J by 8 bases; unmatched bases: 10. The CDR3: CASSSNDRAGGYTF. The CDR3 coding sequence is TGCGCCAGCAGCTCTAATGACAGGGCGGGCGGCTACACCTTC.

The rearrangement links TRBV6-2 or TRBV6-3 to TRBJ1-2; 7 bases match TRBD1. The junction had 13 bases not matched to a gene; V was cut back by 6 bases and J by 0 bases. The CDR3 extends over 17 amino acids. Germline values: CDR1 MNHEY, CDR2 SVGEGT. CDR3 in DNA: TGTGCCAGCAGCACACTGGGACAGAACCTAGCTAACTATGGCTACACCTTC. The encoded protein is CASSTLGQNLANYGYTF.

V usage is TRBV7-2 and J usage is TRBJ2-1; 12 bases agree with TRBD2. The CDR3 is 15 amino acids. V gave up 1 base and J gave up 14 bases; unmatched junction bases: 9. Germline CDR1 reads SGHTA; CDR2 reads FQGNSA. The CDR3 DNA reads TGTGCCAGCAGCTTAGATCTAGCGGGAGGGGGGGAAGAGTTCTTC. It specifies CASSLDLAGGGEEFF. The variable domain in full, with the rest retrieved from reference TRBV7-2 and TRBJ2-1, is GAGVSQSPSNKVTEKGKDVELRCDPISGHTALYWYRQSLGQGLEFLIYFQGNSAPDKSGLPSDRFSAERTGGSVSTLTIQRTQQEDSAVYLCASSLDLAGGGEEFFGPGTRLTVL.

This clone came up once. The V gene is TRBV11-3, the J gene TRBJ2-1, with 8 bases fitting TRBD2. This CDR3 spans 19 amino acids. CDR1 is SGHNT and CDR2 is YENEEA in the germline V gene. With 5 bases clipped from V and 5 bases from J, the junction kept 20 bases outside the gene matches. The DNA of the CDR3 is TGTGCCAGCAGCCGTCAATCTACCCCTTATAGCGGGGCTCACAATGAGCAGTTCTTC. Its translation is CASSRQSTPYSGAHNEQFF.

The chain joins TRBV19 to TRBJ1-5; TRBD1 aligns across 9 bases. The junction had 5 bases not matched to a gene; V was cut back by 2 bases and J by 0 bases. The V gene's germline CDR1 is LNHDA and CDR2 SQIVND (reference sequence). The CDR3 totals 17 residues. CDR3 in DNA: TGTGCCAGTAGTATAAAGGGACAGGGTAATAGCAATCAGCCCCAGCATTTT. Protein product: CASSIKGQGNSNQPQHF. Full variable domain (outside the CDR3, taken from reference TRBV19 and TRBJ1-5): DGGITQSPKYLFRKEGQNVTLSCEQNLNHDAMYWYRQDPGQGLRLIYYSQIVNDFQKGDIAEGYSVSREKKESFPLTVTSAQKNPTAFYLCASSIKGQGNSNQPQHFGDGTRLSIL.

The sample holds a few counts of this clone. The V call is TRBV12-2, the J call TRBJ2-4; TRBD1 reflects the table's D call only, with no check against the DNA. TRBV12-2 is assigned pseudogene status. The length of the CDR3 is 13 residues. The CDR3 DNA sequence: TGTGGTCAGGGGGCGGTTGCCAAAAACATTCAGTACTTC. This codes for CGQGAVAKNIQYF.

This clone has only one observation. This chain joins TRBV25-1 and TRBJ2-7, with D possibly TRBD2 on 6 matching bases. Germline V gene lookup returns CDR1 MGHDK and CDR2 SYGVNS. The CDR3 contains 17 residues. V was shortened by 2 bases and J by 3 bases, with 20 bases between the two germline ends. This CDR3 reads CASSESSSEGYFYEQYF. The CDR3, as DNA: TGTGCCAGCAGTGAAAGTAGTTCGGAGGGATACTTCTACGAGCAGTACTTC.

The chain links TRBV4-1 to TRBJ2-7; 8 nucleotides match TRBD2. After removal of 1 base from V and 4 bases from J, the junction contained 6 bases not matched to a gene. Germline V gene lookup returns CDR1 MGHRA and CDR2 YSYEKL. The CDR3 totals 15 residues. The DNA for the CDR3 is TGCGCCAGCAGCCAAGTCGGGGGGGGCCTATACGAGCAGTACTTC. As protein: CASSQVGGGLYEQYF.

This rearrangement joins TRBV6-2 or TRBV6-3 to TRBJ2-3; D is uncertain. Per germline, CDR1 MNHEY and CDR2 SVGEGT. The CDR3 extends over 13 amino acids. V was clipped by 0 bases and J by 5 bases, with 6 bases between them. The CDR3 DNA reads as TGTGCCAGCAGTTACTCGAGAGGAGATACGCAGTATTTT. This translates into CASSYSRGDTQYF.

The chain uses TRBV13 and TRBJ1-2; TRBD1 agrees at 7 bases. The germline V gene has CDR1 PRHDT and CDR2 FYEKMQ (reference sequence). The CDR3 has 14 amino acids. The ends lost 5 bases at V and 8 bases at J; junction bases unmatched: 11. CDR3 DNA: TGTGCCAGCAGCGAAGTGAGGGGGCAAGAGGGCTACACCTTC. Amino acid sequence: CASSEVRGQEGYTF.

This rearrangement joins TRBV11-2 to TRBJ2-5; 7 bases map to TRBD1. The CDR3 has 14 amino acids. V was clipped by 5 bases and J by 1 base; unmatched bases: 4. Germline V gene sequence: CDR1 SGHAT, CDR2 FQNNGV. This CDR3 reads CASSRTGAQETQYF. The CDR3 DNA reads TGTGCCAGCAGCCGGACAGGAGCCCAAGAGACCCAGTACTTC.

This clone was detected only a few times. V gene TRBV29-1 combines with J gene TRBJ2-1, with 8 positions matching TRBD2. The CDR3 has 14 amino acids. V shed 7 bases and J 3 bases; nucleotides not matched to a gene: 8. The germline CDR1 and CDR2 sequences are SQVTM and ANQGSEA. The CDR3 nucleotides read TGCAGCGCTCTCCGGGGGGGATACTACAATGAGCAGTTCTTC. This sequence encodes CSALRGGYYNEQFF.

This clone was seen just once. The chain joins TRBV7-8 to TRBJ2-3; 7 nucleotides match TRBD1. J was trimmed by 2 bases and V by 5 bases; bases with no gene match: 10. Germline V gene lookup returns CDR1 SGHVS and CDR2 FQNEAQ. The CDR3 is 16 amino acids. The CDR3 nucleotides are TGTGCCAGCAGCCAACTCTCCGGGACAGCCACAGATACGCAGTATTTT. Protein product: CASSQLSGTATDTQYF.

Here the CDR3 DNA reads TGTGCCAGCAGCTCTCGGACTAGTATGGGAGAGCAGTACTTC. Translated, it gives CASSSRTSMGEQYF. The chain recombines TRBV7-2 with TRBJ2-7, with TRBD2 matching over 7 bases. CDR1 is SGHTA and CDR2 is FQGNSA in the germline V gene. After removal of 4 bases from V and 7 bases from J, the junction contained 10 bases not matched to a gene. This CDR3 is 14 amino acids long. Based on the CDR3 plus reference TRBV7-2 and TRBJ2-7, the full variable domain is GAGVSQSPSNKVTEKGKDVELRCDPISGHTALYWYRQSLGQGLEFLIYFQGNSAPDKSGLPSDRFSAERTGGSVSTLTIQRTQQEDSAVYLCASSSRTSMGEQYFGPGTRLTVT.

The genes are TRBV5-1 and TRBJ2-2, with TRBD2 identical over 7 bases. The CDR3 length is 15 residues. The germline V gene encodes CDR1 SGHRS and CDR2 YFSETQ. J gave up 5 bases and V 3 bases, and 7 bases lay outside the gene matches. CDR3 region: CASSWEGRTTGELFF. The DNA of the CDR3 is TGCGCCAGCAGCTGGGAGGGGAGGACGACCGGGGAGCTGTTTTTT.

The chain uses TRBV10-3 and TRBJ1-2, with TRBD1 matching 10 bases. Germline values: CDR1 ENHRY, CDR2 SYGVKD. The CDR3 totals 16 residues. After removal of 4 bases from V and 2 bases from J, the junction contained 7 bases not matched to a gene. The CDR3 nucleotides are TGTGCCATCAGTGGGACAGGGGGTCGGAGAAACTATGGCTACACCTTC. It yields the protein CAISGTGGRRNYGYTF.